This TCR beta chain derives from a study of cytomegalovirus exposure and HLA in healthy donors. Study-wide results and limits: With later analysis, a missense DCLRE1C variant became linked to TCR beta V- and J-gene trimming.

Vbeta (60) and Jbeta (13) primers were used in the PCR. Here immunoSEQ multiplex PCR was the method, and the copy in TCRdb shows in-frame clones only, minus some. The data contain about 98,000 clones, about four fifths of them seen just once; the ten biggest clones take up roughly 8%. This CDR3 contains 15 residues. Germline CDR1 is MNHEY and CDR2 is SMNVEV (reference sequence). V lost 3 bases to trimming and J lost 0 bases, with 10 bases between them. In the case of this clone: What it recognizes is unknown.

What was sequenced was PBMCs. The receptor was derived from a human donor in good health. The J gene is TRBJ2-3, the V gene TRBV27, with D unresolved. CDR3 DNA: TGTGCCAGCAGTTTCCTCGGAGCGAGCACAGATACGCAGTATTTT. It codes for CASSFLGASTDTQYF.